This is a list of T cell receptor beta chains from one sample in a study of PD-L1 blockade in urothelial cancer. This table comes from immunoSEQ multiplex PCR, and its TCRdb copy is limited to in-frame clones, with some not included. This table holds about 38,000 clones, around 81% found once. Here the sequenced sample was PBMCs, taken around atezolizumab (anti-PD-L1) treatment. These receptors were collected from a man older than 75 with urothelial cancer. CDR3s include the opening cysteine and the closing phenylalanine or tryptophan. Fields, in order: D gene, clone size, V gene, J gene, CDR3 protein, CDR3 DNA. The D gene is left open where the match is weak. Clone size is stated in some rows and not others, as once, few, many or a class when expanded.

TRBD1	.	TRBV11-2	TRBJ1-4	CASTLTGGRTNEKLFF	TGTGCCAGCACCTTGACAGGGGGCCGCACTAATGAAAAACTGTTTTTT
.	.	TRBV30	TRBJ2-5	CAWSRIAWERMRETQYF	TGTGCCTGGAGTCGTATCGCCTGGGAGCGCATGAGGGAGACCCAGTACTTC
TRBD1	.	TRBV6-5	TRBJ2-5	CASRKGDRGQETQYF	TGTGCCAGCAGAAAGGGGGACAGAGGCCAAGAGACCCAGTACTTC
.	.	TRBV7-2	TRBJ1-1	CASSGPGGGTEAFF	TGTGCCAGCAGCGGCCCCGGGGGGGGCACTGAAGCTTTCTTT
TRBD1	.	TRBV10-2	TRBJ2-3	CASSGDRGRTDTQYF	TGCGCCAGCAGTGGGGACAGGGGAAGGACAGATACGCAGTATTTT
.	.	TRBV12-5	TRBJ1-3	CASGLSQGSGNTIYF	TGTGCTAGTGGTTTGTCGCAGGGCTCTGGAAACACCATATATTTT
.	.	TRBV4-3	TRBJ1-2	CASSQLEGQGNYGYTF	TGCGCCAGCAGCCAGCTAGAGGGTCAGGGGAACTATGGCTACACCTTC
TRBD1	.	TRBV28	TRBJ1-2	CASSGTGYGYTF	TGTGCCAGCTCCGGGACAGGGTATGGCTACACCTTC
.	.	TRBV11-2	TRBJ1-2	CASSLEGGGYTF	TGTGCCAGCAGCTTAGAGGGAGGTGGCTACACCTTC
TRBD2	.	TRBV6-1	TRBJ2-1	CASSALRAGGFYNEQFF	TGTGCCAGCAGTGCTCTTCGAGCGGGAGGGTTCTACAATGAGCAGTTCTTC
TRBD2	once	TRBV4-1	TRBJ2-4	CASSQDGLAGGNLAKNIQYF	TGCGCCAGCAGCCAAGATGGACTAGCGGGAGGCAATCTAGCCAAAAACATTCAGTACTTC
TRBD2	.	TRBV7-2	TRBJ2-7	CASSPPGLAGRYEQYF	TGTGCCAGCAGCCCCCCGGGGCTAGCGGGAAGGTACGAGCAGTACTTC
TRBD1	.	TRBV27	TRBJ2-7	CASSWTGGRNEQYF	TGTGCCAGCAGTTGGACAGGGGGTCGCAACGAGCAGTACTTC
.	.	TRBV19	TRBJ1-1	CASSWGGESTEAFF	TGTGCCAGTAGTTGGGGGGGGGAAAGCACTGAAGCTTTCTTT
.	.	TRBV5-1	TRBJ2-7	CASRPDNYEQYF	TGCGCCAGCAGACCAGACAACTACGAGCAGTACTTC
TRBD2	.	TRBV6-1	TRBJ2-1	CASRTSGYNEQFF	TGTGCCAGCAGAACTAGCGGGTACAATGAGCAGTTCTTC
.	.	TRBV5-1	TRBJ2-7	CASSKAGGGYEQYF	TGCGCCAGCAGCAAGGCAGGAGGAGGTTACGAGCAGTACTTC
TRBD1	.	TRBV7-7	TRBJ2-1	CASSARDRDYNEQFF	TGTGCCAGCAGCGCCCGGGACAGGGACTACAATGAGCAGTTCTTC
.	.	TRBV30	TRBJ1-2	CAWGRGSLYGYTF	TGTGCCTGGGGCAGGGGATCATTGTATGGCTACACCTTC
.	.	TRBV10-2	TRBJ1-2	CASSEQGGGYTF	TGCGCCAGCAGTGAACAAGGAGGTGGCTACACCTTC
.	.	TRBV6-1	TRBJ2-3	CASSEISGVPDTQYF	TGTGCCAGCAGTGAAATCTCGGGTGTCCCAGATACGCAGTATTTT
TRBD1	once	TRBV7-9	TRBJ1-1	CASSLQGASEAFF	TGTGCCAGCAGCTTGCAGGGGGCATCTGAAGCTTTCTTT
.	.	TRBV7-2	TRBJ1-2	CASSLDGISSYGYTF	TGTGCCAGCAGCTTAGACGGGATTTCCTCCTATGGCTACACCTTC
.	.	TRBV5-6	TRBJ2-1	CASSPPQGSNEQFF	TGTGCCAGCAGCCCACCTCAGGGAAGCAATGAGCAGTTCTTC
.	.	TRBV4-3	TRBJ1-1	CASSQDMFNTEAFF	TGCGCCAGCAGCCAAGATATGTTCAACACTGAAGCTTTCTTT
TRBD1	.	TRBV10-3	TRBJ2-5	CAISATGKETQYF	TGTGCCATCAGTGCGACAGGGAAAGAGACCCAGTACTTC
TRBD2	.	TRBV19	TRBJ2-1	CASSSGAGGNEQFF	TGTGCCAGTAGTAGCGGGGCGGGGGGGAATGAGCAGTTCTTC
.	.	TRBV5-4	TRBJ2-2	CASSVPGRNTGELFF	TGTGCCAGCAGCGTCCCCGGGAGGAACACCGGGGAGCTGTTTTTT
TRBD1	.	TRBV11-2	TRBJ2-5	CASSLVSGQGGETQYF	TGTGCCAGCAGCTTAGTGTCGGGACAGGGAGGGGAGACCCAGTACTTC
TRBD1	.	TRBV7-8	TRBJ2-3	CASSLAGGTGSTDTQYF	TGTGCCAGCAGCTTAGCGGGAGGGACAGGGAGCACAGATACGCAGTATTTT
.	.	TRBV6-5	TRBJ2-3	CASSWGQAQYF	TGTGCCAGCAGTTGGGGACAAGCGCAGTATTTT
.	.	TRBV7-2	TRBJ1-2	CASSLSREYGYTF	TGTGCCAGCAGCTTAAGTCGGGAGTATGGCTACACCTTC
.	.	TRBV19	TRBJ1-5	CASSIEAGIDNQPQHF	TGTGCCAGTAGTATTGAGGCGGGGATCGACAATCAGCCCCAGCATTTT
.	.	TRBV9	TRBJ2-3	CASSPFTDTQYF	TGTGCCAGCAGCCCTTTCACAGATACGCAGTATTTT
.	.	TRBV28	TRBJ2-7	CASSLAGFAEQYF	TGTGCCAGCAGTTTAGCGGGATTTGCCGAGCAGTACTTC
.	once	TRBV29-1	TRBJ2-1	CSVGAGSLYNEQFF	TGCAGCGTTGGAGCAGGTTCCTTATACAATGAGCAGTTCTTC
.	few	TRBV4-3	TRBJ2-7	CASSQTGSSYEQYF	TGCGCCAGCAGCCAAACCGGGAGTTCCTACGAGCAGTACTTC
.	once	TRBV5-1	TRBJ2-2	CASSLWPEGGELFF	TGCGCCAGCAGCTTGTGGCCGGAGGGGGGGGAGCTGTTTTTT
.	.	TRBV6-5	TRBJ1-1	CASSYRGGFEAFF	TGTGCCAGCAGTTACAGGGGTGGGTTCGAAGCTTTCTTT
TRBD2	.	TRBV2	TRBJ2-1	CASSPSGRGHNEQFF	TGTGCCAGCAGTCCTAGCGGGAGGGGACACAATGAGCAGTTCTTC
TRBD2	.	TRBV7-8	TRBJ2-3	CASSLTSGRSDTQYF	TGTGCCAGCAGCTTGACTAGCGGGAGGAGCGATACGCAGTATTTT
.	.	TRBV11-2	TRBJ1-2	CASSPAGIYGYTF	TGTGCCAGCAGCCCCGCGGGGATCTATGGCTACACCTTC
.	.	TRBV27	TRBJ2-2	CASSLYGSPTLYTGELFF	TGTGCCAGCAGTTTATATGGAAGTCCGACACTCTACACCGGGGAGCTGTTTTTT
TRBD1	.	TRBV15	TRBJ2-3	CATSRGLRDRGTDTQYF	TGTGCCACCAGCAGGGGACTCCGGGACAGGGGCACAGATACGCAGTATTTT
TRBD2	.	TRBV23-1	TRBJ2-7	CASPNLGTSGSSSLYEQYF	TGCGCCAGCCCTAACCTCGGGACTAGCGGGAGCAGCTCCCTCTACGAGCAGTACTTC
TRBD2	.	TRBV30	TRBJ2-3	CAWRSMGLAGSTDTQYF	TGTGCCTGGCGATCTATGGGCCTAGCGGGATCCACAGATACGCAGTATTTT
.	.	TRBV18	TRBJ2-2	CASSPRLNTGELFF	TGTGCCAGCTCACCGAGACTGAACACCGGGGAGCTGTTTTTT
.	.	TRBV27	TRBJ2-1	CASSLDAGNPYNEQFF	TGTGCCAGCAGTTTAGATGCAGGGAACCCCTACAATGAGCAGTTCTTC
.	.	TRBV9	TRBJ1-2	CASSVDGRNYGYTF	TGTGCCAGCAGCGTAGACGGCAGGAACTATGGCTACACCTTC